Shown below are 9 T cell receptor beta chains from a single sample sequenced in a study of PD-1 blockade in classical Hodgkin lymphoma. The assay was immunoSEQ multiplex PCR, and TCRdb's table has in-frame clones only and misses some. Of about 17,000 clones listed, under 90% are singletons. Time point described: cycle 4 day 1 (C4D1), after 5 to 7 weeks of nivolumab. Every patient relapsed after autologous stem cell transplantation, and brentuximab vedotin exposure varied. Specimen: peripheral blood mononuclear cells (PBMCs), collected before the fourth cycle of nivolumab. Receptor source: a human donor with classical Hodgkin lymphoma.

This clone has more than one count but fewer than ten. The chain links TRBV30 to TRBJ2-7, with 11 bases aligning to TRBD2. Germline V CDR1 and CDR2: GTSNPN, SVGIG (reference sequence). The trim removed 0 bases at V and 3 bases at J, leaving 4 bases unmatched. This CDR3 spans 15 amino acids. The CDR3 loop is CAWSVRGLADYEQYF. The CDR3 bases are TGTGCCTGGAGTGTACGGGGACTAGCGGACTACGAGCAGTACTTC.

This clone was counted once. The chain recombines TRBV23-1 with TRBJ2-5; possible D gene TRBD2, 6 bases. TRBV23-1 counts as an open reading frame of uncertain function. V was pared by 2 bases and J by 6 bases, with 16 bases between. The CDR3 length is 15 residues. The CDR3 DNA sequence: TGCGCCAGCAGTCAAGGGTATGTTCGGGGGAAGACCCAGTACTTC. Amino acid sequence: CASSQGYVRGKTQYF.

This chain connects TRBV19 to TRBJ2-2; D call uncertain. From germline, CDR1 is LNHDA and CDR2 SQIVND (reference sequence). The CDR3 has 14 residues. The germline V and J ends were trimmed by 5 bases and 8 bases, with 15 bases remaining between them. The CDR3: CASSPRPKTGELFF. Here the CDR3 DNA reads TGTGCCAGTAGTCCTCGACCCAAGACTGGGGAGCTGTTTTTT.

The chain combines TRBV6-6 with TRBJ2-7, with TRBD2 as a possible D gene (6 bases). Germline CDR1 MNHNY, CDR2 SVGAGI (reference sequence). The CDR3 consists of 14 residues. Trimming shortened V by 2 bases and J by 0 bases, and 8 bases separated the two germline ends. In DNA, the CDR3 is TGTGCCAGCAGTTACGGGGGGTACTCCTACGAGCAGTACTTC. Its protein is CASSYGGYSYEQYF.

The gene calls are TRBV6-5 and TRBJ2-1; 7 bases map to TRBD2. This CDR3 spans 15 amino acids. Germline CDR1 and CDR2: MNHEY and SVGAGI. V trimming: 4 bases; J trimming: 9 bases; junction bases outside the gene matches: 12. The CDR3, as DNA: TGTGCCAGCAGTTTTGGACTAGAAGGGTTAGGTGAGCAGTTCTTC. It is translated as CASSFGLEGLGEQFF.

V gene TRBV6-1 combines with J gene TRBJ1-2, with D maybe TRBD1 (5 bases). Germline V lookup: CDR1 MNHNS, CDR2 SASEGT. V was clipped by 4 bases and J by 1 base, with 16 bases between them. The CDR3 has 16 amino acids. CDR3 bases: TGTGCCAGCAGTGCCCGGGGAGGGGAAATTAACTATGGCTACACCTTC. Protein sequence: CASSARGGEINYGYTF.

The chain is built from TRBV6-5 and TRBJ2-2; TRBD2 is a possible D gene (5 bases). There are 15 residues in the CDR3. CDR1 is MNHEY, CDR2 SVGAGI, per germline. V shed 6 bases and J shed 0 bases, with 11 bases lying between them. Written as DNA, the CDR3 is TGTGCCAGCAGACGCGGACTTTCGAACACCGGGGAGCTGTTTTTT. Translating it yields CASRRGLSNTGELFF.

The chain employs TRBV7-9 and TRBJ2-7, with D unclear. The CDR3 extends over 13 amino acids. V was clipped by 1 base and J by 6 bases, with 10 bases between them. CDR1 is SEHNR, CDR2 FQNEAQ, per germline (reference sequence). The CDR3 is CASSLEQVGEQYF. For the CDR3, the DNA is TGTGCCAGCAGCTTAGAACAAGTGGGCGAGCAGTACTTC.

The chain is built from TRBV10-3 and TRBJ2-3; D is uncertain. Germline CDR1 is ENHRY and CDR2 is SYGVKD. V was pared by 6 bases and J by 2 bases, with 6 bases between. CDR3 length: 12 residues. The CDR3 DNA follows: TGTGCCATCAGCGCCCCCACAGATACGCAGTATTTT. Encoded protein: CAISAPTDTQYF.